This T cell receptor (beta chain) was captured in a study of cytomegalovirus exposure and HLA in healthy donors. Study-level findings and limits: It was shown in a later analysis that HLA-associated TCR beta chains were more clonally expanded than other, equally common chains.

Primers included in the PCR were 60 Vbeta and 13 Jbeta primers. This table comes from immunoSEQ multiplex PCR, and its TCRdb copy is limited to in-frame clones, with some not included. The top ten hold 1.7% of the sample, which has 110,000 to 150,000 clones, about 80% seen once. The CDR3 runs to 16 residues. Germline values: CDR1 SGHAT, CDR2 FQNNGV. The junction had 8 bases not matched to a gene; V was cut back by 2 bases and J by 2 bases. Worth noting for this clone: Its specificity is not known.

The receptor was derived from a woman aged 25 to 39 in good health and CMV-seronegative. V is TRBV11-2 and J is TRBJ1-1; 7 nucleotides match TRBD1. The sample comprised PBMCs. The CDR3 spells CASSLMETGPNTEAFF. The DNA for the CDR3 is TGTGCCAGCAGCTTAATGGAGACAGGGCCAAACACTGAAGCTTTCTTT.